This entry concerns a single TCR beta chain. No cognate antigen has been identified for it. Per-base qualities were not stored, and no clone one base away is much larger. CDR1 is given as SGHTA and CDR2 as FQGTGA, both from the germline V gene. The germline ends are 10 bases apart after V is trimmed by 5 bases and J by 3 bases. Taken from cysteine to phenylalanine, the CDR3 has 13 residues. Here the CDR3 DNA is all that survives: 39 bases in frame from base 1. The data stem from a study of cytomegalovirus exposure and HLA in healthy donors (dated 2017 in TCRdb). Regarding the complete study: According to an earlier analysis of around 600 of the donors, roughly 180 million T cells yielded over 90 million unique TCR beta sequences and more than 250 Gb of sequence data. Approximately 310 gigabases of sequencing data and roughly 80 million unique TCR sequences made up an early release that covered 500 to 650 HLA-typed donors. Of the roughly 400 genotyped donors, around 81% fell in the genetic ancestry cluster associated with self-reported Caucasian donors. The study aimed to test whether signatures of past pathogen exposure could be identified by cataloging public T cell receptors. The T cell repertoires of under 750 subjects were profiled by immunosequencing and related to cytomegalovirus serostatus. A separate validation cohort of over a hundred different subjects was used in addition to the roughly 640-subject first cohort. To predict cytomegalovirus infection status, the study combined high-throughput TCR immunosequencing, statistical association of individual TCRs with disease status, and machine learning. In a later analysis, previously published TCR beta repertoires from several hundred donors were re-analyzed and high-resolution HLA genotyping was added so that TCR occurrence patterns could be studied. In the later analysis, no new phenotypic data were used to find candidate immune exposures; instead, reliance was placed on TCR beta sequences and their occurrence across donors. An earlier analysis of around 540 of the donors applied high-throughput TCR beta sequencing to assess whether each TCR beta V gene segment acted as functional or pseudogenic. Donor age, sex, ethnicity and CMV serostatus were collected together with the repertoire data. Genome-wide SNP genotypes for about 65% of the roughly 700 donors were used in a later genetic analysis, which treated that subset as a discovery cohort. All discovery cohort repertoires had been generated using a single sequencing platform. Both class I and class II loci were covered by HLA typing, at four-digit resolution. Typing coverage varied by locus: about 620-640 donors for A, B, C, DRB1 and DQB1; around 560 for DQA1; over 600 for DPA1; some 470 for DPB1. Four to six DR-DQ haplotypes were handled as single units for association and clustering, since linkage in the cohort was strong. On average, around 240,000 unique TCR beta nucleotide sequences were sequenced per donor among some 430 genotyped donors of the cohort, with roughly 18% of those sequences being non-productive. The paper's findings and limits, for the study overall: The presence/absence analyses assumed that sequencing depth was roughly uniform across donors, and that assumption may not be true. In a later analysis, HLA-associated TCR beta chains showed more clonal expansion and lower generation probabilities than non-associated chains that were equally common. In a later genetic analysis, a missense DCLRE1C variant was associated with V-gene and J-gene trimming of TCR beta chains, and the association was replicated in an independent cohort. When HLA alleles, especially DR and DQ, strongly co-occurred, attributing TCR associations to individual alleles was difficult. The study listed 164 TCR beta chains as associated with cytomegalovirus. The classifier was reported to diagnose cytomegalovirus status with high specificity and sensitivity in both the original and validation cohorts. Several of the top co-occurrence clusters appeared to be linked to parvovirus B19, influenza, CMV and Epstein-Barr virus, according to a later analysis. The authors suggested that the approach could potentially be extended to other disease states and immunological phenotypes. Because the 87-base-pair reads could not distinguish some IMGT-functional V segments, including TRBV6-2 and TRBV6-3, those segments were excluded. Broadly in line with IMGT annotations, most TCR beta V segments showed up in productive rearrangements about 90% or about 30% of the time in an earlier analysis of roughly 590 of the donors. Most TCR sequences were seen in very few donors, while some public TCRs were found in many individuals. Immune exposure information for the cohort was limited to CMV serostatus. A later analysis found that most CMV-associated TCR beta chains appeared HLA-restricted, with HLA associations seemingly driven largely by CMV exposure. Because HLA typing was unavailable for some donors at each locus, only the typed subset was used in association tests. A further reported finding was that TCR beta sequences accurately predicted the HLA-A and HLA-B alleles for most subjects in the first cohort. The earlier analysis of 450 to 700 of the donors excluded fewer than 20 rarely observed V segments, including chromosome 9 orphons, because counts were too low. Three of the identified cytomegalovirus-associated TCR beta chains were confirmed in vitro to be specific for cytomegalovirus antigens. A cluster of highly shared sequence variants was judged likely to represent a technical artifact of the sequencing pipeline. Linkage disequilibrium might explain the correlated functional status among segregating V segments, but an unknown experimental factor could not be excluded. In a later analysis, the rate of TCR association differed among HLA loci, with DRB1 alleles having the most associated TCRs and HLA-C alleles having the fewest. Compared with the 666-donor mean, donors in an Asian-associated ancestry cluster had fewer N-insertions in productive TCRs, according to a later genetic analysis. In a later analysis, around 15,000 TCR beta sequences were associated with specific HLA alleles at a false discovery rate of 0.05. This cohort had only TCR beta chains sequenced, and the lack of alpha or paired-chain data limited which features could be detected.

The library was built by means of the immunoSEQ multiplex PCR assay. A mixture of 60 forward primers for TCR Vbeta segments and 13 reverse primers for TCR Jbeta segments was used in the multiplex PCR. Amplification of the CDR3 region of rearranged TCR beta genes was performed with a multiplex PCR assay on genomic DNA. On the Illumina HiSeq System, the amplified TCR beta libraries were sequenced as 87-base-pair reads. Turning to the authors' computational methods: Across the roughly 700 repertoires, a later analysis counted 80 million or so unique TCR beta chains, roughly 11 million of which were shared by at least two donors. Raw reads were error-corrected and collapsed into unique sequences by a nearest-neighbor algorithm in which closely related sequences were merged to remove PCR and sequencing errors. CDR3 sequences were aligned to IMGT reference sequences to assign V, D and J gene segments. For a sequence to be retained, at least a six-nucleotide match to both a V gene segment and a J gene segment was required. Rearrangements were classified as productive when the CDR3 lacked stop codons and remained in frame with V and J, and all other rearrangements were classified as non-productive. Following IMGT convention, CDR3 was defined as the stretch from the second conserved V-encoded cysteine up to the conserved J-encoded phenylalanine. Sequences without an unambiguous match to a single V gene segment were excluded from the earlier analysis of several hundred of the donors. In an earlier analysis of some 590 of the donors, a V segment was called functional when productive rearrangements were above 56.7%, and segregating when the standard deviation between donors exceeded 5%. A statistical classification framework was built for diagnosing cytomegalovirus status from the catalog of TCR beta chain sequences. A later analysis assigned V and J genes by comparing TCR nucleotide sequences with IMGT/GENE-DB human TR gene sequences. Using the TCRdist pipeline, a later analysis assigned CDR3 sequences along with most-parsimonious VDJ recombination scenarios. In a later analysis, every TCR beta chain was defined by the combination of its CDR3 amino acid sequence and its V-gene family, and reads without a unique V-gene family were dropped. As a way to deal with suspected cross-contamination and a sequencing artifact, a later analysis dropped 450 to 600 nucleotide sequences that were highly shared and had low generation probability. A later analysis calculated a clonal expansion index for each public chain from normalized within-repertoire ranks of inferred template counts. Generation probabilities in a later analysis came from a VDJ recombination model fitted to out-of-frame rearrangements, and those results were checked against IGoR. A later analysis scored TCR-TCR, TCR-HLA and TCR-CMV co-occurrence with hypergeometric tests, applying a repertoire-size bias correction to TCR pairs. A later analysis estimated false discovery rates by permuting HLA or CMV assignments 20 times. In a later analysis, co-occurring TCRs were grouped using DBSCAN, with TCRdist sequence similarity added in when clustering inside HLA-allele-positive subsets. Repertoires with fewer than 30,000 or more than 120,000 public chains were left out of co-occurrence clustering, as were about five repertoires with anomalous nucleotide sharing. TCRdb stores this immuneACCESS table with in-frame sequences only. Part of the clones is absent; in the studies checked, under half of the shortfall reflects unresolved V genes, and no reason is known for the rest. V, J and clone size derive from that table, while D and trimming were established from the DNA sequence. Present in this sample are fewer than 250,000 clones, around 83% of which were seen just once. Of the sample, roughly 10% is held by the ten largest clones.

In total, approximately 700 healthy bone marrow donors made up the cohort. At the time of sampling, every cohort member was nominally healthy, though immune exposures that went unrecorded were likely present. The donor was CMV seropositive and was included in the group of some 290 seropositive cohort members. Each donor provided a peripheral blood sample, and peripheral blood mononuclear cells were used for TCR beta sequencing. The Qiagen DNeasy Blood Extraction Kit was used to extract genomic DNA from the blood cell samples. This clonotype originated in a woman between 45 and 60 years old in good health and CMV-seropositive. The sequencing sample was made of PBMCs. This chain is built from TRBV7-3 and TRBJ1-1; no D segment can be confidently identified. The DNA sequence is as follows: TGTGCCAGCAGCCTATCAGAGGACACTGAAGCTTTCTTT. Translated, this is CASSLSEDTEAFF.